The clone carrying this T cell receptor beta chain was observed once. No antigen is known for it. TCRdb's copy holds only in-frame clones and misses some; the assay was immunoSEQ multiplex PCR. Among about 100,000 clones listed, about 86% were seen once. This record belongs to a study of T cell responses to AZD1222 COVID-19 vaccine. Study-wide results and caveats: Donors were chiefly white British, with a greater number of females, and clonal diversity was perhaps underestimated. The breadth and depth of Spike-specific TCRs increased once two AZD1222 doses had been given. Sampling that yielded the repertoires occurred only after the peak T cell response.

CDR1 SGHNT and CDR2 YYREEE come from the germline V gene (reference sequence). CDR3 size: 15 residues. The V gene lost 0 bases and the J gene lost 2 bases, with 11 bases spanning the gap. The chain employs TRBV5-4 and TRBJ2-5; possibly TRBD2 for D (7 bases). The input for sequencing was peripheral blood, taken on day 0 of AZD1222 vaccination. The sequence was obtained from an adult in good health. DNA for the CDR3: TGTGCCAGCAGCTTGGCGGGGGGCTGGCAAGAGACCCAGTACTTC. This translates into CASSLAGGWQETQYF.